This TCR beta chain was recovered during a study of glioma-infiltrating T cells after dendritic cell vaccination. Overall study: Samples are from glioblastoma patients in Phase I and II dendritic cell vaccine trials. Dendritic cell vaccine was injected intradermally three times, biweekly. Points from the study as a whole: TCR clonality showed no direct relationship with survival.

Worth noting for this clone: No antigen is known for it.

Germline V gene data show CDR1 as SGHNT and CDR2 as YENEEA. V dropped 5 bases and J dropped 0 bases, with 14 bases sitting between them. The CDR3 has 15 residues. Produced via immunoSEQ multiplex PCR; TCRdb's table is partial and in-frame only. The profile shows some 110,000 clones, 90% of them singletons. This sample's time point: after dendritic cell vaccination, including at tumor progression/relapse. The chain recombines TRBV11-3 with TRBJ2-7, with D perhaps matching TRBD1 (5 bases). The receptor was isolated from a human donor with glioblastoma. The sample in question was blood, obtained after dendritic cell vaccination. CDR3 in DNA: TGTGCCAGCAGCCAGGGTCCTAAGTTCTCCTACGAGCAGTACTTC. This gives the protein CASSQGPKFSYEQYF.